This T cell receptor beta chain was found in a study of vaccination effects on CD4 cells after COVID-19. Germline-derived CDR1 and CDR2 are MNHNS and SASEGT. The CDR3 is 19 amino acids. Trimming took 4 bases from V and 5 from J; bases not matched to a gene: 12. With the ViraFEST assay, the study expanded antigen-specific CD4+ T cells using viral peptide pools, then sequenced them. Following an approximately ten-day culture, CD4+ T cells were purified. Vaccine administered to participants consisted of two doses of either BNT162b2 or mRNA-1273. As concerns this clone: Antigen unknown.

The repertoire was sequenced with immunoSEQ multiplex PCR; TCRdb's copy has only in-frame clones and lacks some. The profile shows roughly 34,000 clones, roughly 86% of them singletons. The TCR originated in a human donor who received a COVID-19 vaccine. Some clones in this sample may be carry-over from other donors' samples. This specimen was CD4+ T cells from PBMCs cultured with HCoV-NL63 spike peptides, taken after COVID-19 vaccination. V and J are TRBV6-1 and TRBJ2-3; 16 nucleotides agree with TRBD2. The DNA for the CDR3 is TGTGCCAGCAGTGCTCAACCGGGACTAGCGGGGGGGCCGGGAGATACGCAGTATTTT. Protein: CASSAQPGLAGGPGDTQYF.